This T cell receptor beta chain emerged from a study of blood T cells in healthy people across ages. In this sample, this clonotype turned up a few times. Researchers collected roughly 10 milliliters of peripheral blood from every single donor. Using a J-beta primer mix together with a sample-barcoded 5' primer, a second PCR was run for roughly 6 to 11 cycles. Tagging of each cDNA molecule was performed by a template-switch adaptor with 12 random nucleotides. TCRdb called the 5' RACE reads again in MiXCR, with one record for every CDR3 protein. The sample lists hundreds of thousands of distinct CDR3 sequences, about 51% occurring once. V was pared by 3 bases and J by 1 base, with 3 bases of the junction left unmatched. The CDR3 sequence is 14 residues long.

The sample taken for sequencing was blood. The gene calls are TRBV12-3 or TRBV12-4 and TRBJ2-7; 7 bases align to TRBD2. This receptor was identified in a woman of 80 years or more in good health. CDR3 in DNA: TGTGCCAGCAGTTTGATGGGGGGGTCCTACGAGCAGTACTTC. Amino acid sequence: CASSLMGGSYEQYF.